This T cell receptor beta chain was profiled in a study of tumor-infiltrating lymphocytes in primary liver carcinoma. Turning to the study itself: Tumors were stage T1-T3 N0M0, about 4 to 11 cm across.

Bulk tissue was left unsorted, and RNA and DNA were co-extracted from around 18-30 mg of it. Comment on this clonotype: Since a much larger clone is just one base distant, this may be a read error.

Starting from around 510 ng of total RNA, TCR beta cDNA was produced with a primer in the constant region. For TCR beta, libraries were produced by three nested multiplex PCR rounds using slightly modified ARM-PCR. TRBV1-TRBV30 forward primers paired with a C-beta reverse primer drove the first two PCR rounds, roughly 9 cycles each. TCRdb re-analysed the multiplex PCR reads in MiXCR, keeping a single row per CDR3 protein. The table has about 35,000 distinct CDR3 sequences, roughly 74% seen once. In germline, CDR1 is MDHEN, CDR2 SYDVKM. The CDR3 is 13 amino acids. The gene calls are TRBV28 and TRBJ1-1; tentatively, D is TRBD1 (6 bases). The receptor's source is a man in his forties with primary liver carcinoma and hepatitis B virus infection. Sequences were obtained from liver tumor tissue from sampling region 4. Subset of the sample: tumor region T4, right-lateral pole. The CDR3 nucleotides read TGTGTCAGCAGTTGGAGGGGGGACACTGAAGCTTTCTTT. Its protein product is CVSSWRGDTEAFF.